The clone carrying this TCR beta chain was detected only once. Germline-derived CDR1 and CDR2 are LGHNA and YSLEER. Deletions cut 0 bases from V and 7 bases from J, with 16 bases between. The CDR3 is 15 amino acids. The data are from a study of radiation and T cells in renal cell carcinoma. The repertoire was sequenced with immunoSEQ multiplex PCR; TCRdb's copy has only in-frame clones and lacks some. The sample contains more than 100,000 clones, 88% of which appear only once. The time point is: blood 2 weeks post-SBRT. Treatment: 15 Gy SBRT to primary tumor, nephrectomy 4 weeks later. The tumor was a clear cell renal cell carcinoma.

The chain recombines TRBV4-3 with TRBJ2-7; D may be TRBD1 (5 bases). This TCR came from a woman in her seventies with renal cell carcinoma. Material: blood, obtained from a patient whose treatment included radiotherapy and nephrectomy. The CDR3 reads CASSQDSDTLLEQYF. In DNA form, the CDR3 reads TGCGCCAGCAGCCAAGATTCGGACACCCTTCTGGAGCAGTACTTC.